Following are 30 T cell receptor beta chains from one sample sequenced in a study of Ad26.COV2.S vaccination and SARS-CoV-2 variants. The table came from immunoSEQ multiplex PCR; TCRdb's copy has only in-frame clones and leaves some out. The sample contains 300,000 to 350,000 clones, roughly 86% of which appear only once. Treatment specified: roughly 18 received Ad26.COV2.S at low or high dose, single or two shots; 5 received placebo; per-sample allocation not given. Specimens were obtained on day 63 following the first vaccine or placebo injection. The specimen was peripheral blood, collected in a trial of Ad26.COV2.S vaccine versus placebo. These receptors all stem from a person between 18 and 65 years old who received the Ad26.COV2.S COVID-19 vaccine or a placebo.

V is TRBV27 and J is TRBJ1-1; perhaps TRBD1 as D (5 bases). Germline-derived CDR1 and CDR2 are MNHEY and SMNVEV (reference sequence). V lost 1 base to trimming and J lost 1 base, with 19 bases between them. The CDR3 has 18 residues. The CDR3 spells CASSLLSPQGVGNTEAFF. The CDR3 nucleotides are TGTGCCAGCAGTTTATTGAGTCCGCAGGGAGTGGGGAACACTGAAGCTTTCTTT.

V usage is TRBV5-5 and J usage is TRBJ2-3; D might be TRBD2 (5 bases). This CDR3 contains 15 residues. Germline loops: CDR1 SGHKS, CDR2 YYEKEE (reference sequence). V was clipped by 5 bases and J by 5 bases, with 18 bases between them. The DNA for the CDR3 is TGTGCCAGCAGTCGAGGGTGGACTGAGCGAGATACGCAGTATTTT. Translating gives CASSRGWTERDTQYF.

The rearrangement uses TRBV2 and TRBJ1-5, with 7 positions matching TRBD1. This CDR3 region has 16 residues. Germline lookup yields CDR1 SNHLY and CDR2 FYNNEI. V gave up 5 bases and J gave up 7 bases; unmatched junction bases: 14. CDR3 DNA: TGTGCCAGCAGTCTAAGACAGGGAATGGAAGGACAGCCCCAGCATTTT. This encodes CASSLRQGMEGQPQHF.

The gene calls are TRBV15 and TRBJ1-2; D remains ambiguous. The CDR3 has 12 residues. Trimming took 1 base from V and 8 from J, leaving 8 bases between them. CDR1 LNHNV and CDR2 YYDKDF come from the germline V gene (reference sequence). In DNA, the CDR3 is TGTGCCACCAGCAGAGGACATCTCGGCTACACCTTC. Translation: CATSRGHLGYTF.

V gene TRBV11-1 combines with J gene TRBJ1-1; D is unclear. Germline V gene lookup returns CDR1 SGHAT and CDR2 FQDESV (reference sequence). The CDR3 runs 14 residues. V was clipped by 5 bases and J by 0 bases, with 10 bases between them. The DNA of the CDR3 is TGTGCCAGCAGCGAAGACGTCATGAACACTGAAGCTTTCTTT. Its translation is CASSEDVMNTEAFF.

The rearrangement joins TRBV7-9 to TRBJ2-3, with 8 bases that match TRBD2. The CDR3 spans 16 residues. J gave up 5 bases and V 5 bases, and 12 bases lay outside the gene matches. The germline V gene has CDR1 SEHNR and CDR2 FQNEAQ (reference sequence). CDR3 DNA sequence: TGTGCCAGCAGCCTACGGATCGGGGGGGCAGGAGATACGCAGTATTTT. As protein: CASSLRIGGAGDTQYF.

The chain uses TRBV5-1 and TRBJ2-1; 10 bases are shared with TRBD2. The length of the CDR3 is 16 residues. V shed 0 bases and J 4 bases; nucleotides not matched to a gene: 4. Germline V CDR1 and CDR2: SGHRS, YFSETQ. CDR3 bases: TGCGCCAGCAGCTTGGGGTCTAGCGGGGGTTACAATGAGCAGTTCTTC. Translating it yields CASSLGSSGGYNEQFF.

The chain links TRBV27 to TRBJ2-3, with D perhaps matching TRBD1 or TRBD2 (5 bases each). The CDR3 covers 16 residues. Germline V gene sequence: CDR1 MNHEY, CDR2 SMNVEV (reference sequence). The V end lost 6 bases, the J end lost 1 base, and 17 bases lay between the germline ends. The chain's CDR3 is CASSFPAGTRTDTQYF. In DNA form, the CDR3 reads TGTGCCAGCAGCTTCCCCGCCGGGACCCGCACAGATACGCAGTATTTT.

The V and J genes are TRBV4-1 and TRBJ2-5; D ambiguous. The CDR3 is 15 amino acids. CDR1 and CDR2 (germline): MGHRA, YSYEKL. Trimming took off 1 base at V and 3 bases at J, with 12 bases between the two ends. CDR3 loop: CASSQGPRAKETQYF. DNA of the CDR3: TGCGCCAGCAGCCAAGGACCTAGGGCGAAAGAGACCCAGTACTTC.

The chain is built from TRBV19 and TRBJ1-6, with a possible D match to TRBD1 (6 bases). This CDR3 is 15 amino acids long. V lost 6 bases to trimming and J lost 4 bases, with 13 bases between them. The germline V gene encodes CDR1 LNHDA and CDR2 SQIVND (reference sequence). The CDR3 region is CASSKQGGYNSPLHF. The CDR3 nucleotides read TGTGCCAGTAGCAAACAGGGTGGGTATAATTCACCCCTCCACTTT.

The chain employs TRBV6-5 and TRBJ2-5; 7 positions agree with TRBD2. The CDR3 is 14 residues long. CDR1 and CDR2 (germline): MNHEY, SVGAGI. V was pared by 6 bases and J by 4 bases, with 8 bases of the junction left unmatched. CDR3 protein: CASSGGRGSETQYF. As DNA, the CDR3 is TGTGCCAGCAGCGGAGGGAGGGGATCAGAGACCCAGTACTTC.

The chain couples TRBV5-6 to TRBJ1-5; a possible D gene is TRBD1 (5 bases). V gave up 0 bases and J gave up 3 bases, with 10 bases separating them. CDR1 is SGHDT, CDR2 YYEEEE, per germline. This CDR3 region has 15 residues. The CDR3 DNA reads TGTGCCAGCAGCTTGGGGGGGAGCTCCAATCAGCCCCAGCATTTT. This codes for CASSLGGSSNQPQHF.

V usage is TRBV19 and J usage is TRBJ2-3; D may be TRBD1 (5 bases). Germline V gene data show CDR1 as LNHDA and CDR2 as SQIVND (reference sequence). There are 14 residues in the CDR3. Between the trimmed V and J ends, which lost 4 bases and 2 bases, there was a span of 10 bases. The CDR3 DNA is TGTGCCAGTAGTACCCGACAGACCACAGATACGCAGTATTTT. Translation gives CASSTRQTTDTQYF.

The chain recombines TRBV7-5 with TRBJ1-2; TRBD1, the D gene given by the table, was not confirmed from the DNA. TRBV7-5 represents a pseudogene. This CDR3 is built from 16 residues. Here the CDR3 reads CVRSFLRDRGLDSYTF. The CDR3 DNA reads as TGTGTCAGAAGCTTCTTGCGGGACAGGGGTTTAGACAGCTACACCTTC.

V is TRBV6-6 and J is TRBJ1-6; 7 nucleotides align to TRBD1. After removal of 1 base from V and 8 bases from J, the junction contained 5 bases not matched to a gene. The CDR3 is made up of 15 amino acids. CDR1 and CDR2 from the germline V gene are MNHNY and SVGAGI (reference sequence). The CDR3 loop is CASSYFERGHSPLHF. CDR3 DNA sequence: TGTGCCAGCAGTTACTTCGAAAGGGGGCATTCACCCCTCCACTTT.

The rearrangement uses TRBV9 and TRBJ1-1, with D perhaps TRBD1 (5 bases). The CDR3 loop spans 17 amino acids. Germline lookup yields CDR1 SGDLS and CDR2 YYNGEE. Trimming pared 4 bases from V and 5 bases from J, leaving 24 bases between. The CDR3 DNA sequence: TGTGCCAGCAGCCCCCGAGGTTCGCACAACAAGGGGACTGAAGCTTTCTTT. As protein: CASSPRGSHNKGTEAFF.

The chain couples TRBV19 to TRBJ2-2, with D possibly TRBD1 on 5 matching bases. CDR3 size: 14 residues. The germline V gene encodes CDR1 LNHDA and CDR2 SQIVND (reference sequence). Trimming pared 6 bases from V and 7 bases from J, leaving 15 bases between. The CDR3 protein is CASRDTLKVGELFF. CDR3 bases: TGTGCCAGTAGGGACACATTGAAGGTCGGGGAGCTGTTTTTT.

The chain uses TRBV7-2 and TRBJ1-5; D gene ambiguous. The V gene's germline CDR1 is SGHTA and CDR2 FQGNSA. The CDR3 has 16 residues. V was pared by 2 bases and J by 6 bases, with 17 bases between. The CDR3 protein is CASSLSGRASVQPQHF. DNA of the CDR3: TGTGCCAGCAGCTTATCCGGCAGAGCTTCGGTTCAGCCCCAGCATTTT.

The gene calls are TRBV7-2 and TRBJ2-3; 12 bases agree with TRBD2. Germline V gene sequence: CDR1 SGHTA, CDR2 FQGNSA. This CDR3 contains 18 residues. Germline trimming cut 4 bases from V and 5 bases from J; bases unmatched to any gene: 13. CDR3 coding DNA: TGTGCCAGCAGCTCCTTTTTGCCTAGCGGGGGGGCCGGAGATACGCAGTATTTT. Translated: CASSSFLPSGGAGDTQYF.

This chain connects TRBV5-4 to TRBJ2-3, with 12 nucleotides matching TRBD2. V shed 1 base, J shed 8 bases, and the junction held 8 bases outside the gene matches. Germline V gene lookup returns CDR1 SGHNT and CDR2 YYREEE (reference sequence). The CDR3 consists of 16 residues. CDR3 nucleotide sequence: TGTGCCAGCAGCTTGAACCTAGCGGGGGGGGCCCGTACGCAGTATTTT. Translated, it gives CASSLNLAGGARTQYF.

The rearrangement joins TRBV6-5 to TRBJ2-3; TRBD2 agrees at 8 bases. The germline V gene has CDR1 MNHEY and CDR2 SVGAGI. The CDR3 covers 15 residues. Losses at the gene ends were 5 bases for V and 3 bases for J; bases not matched to a gene: 7. As DNA, the CDR3 is TGTGCCAGCAGTCGGCGGGGGGCTGTTACAGATACGCAGTATTTT. Translated: CASSRRGAVTDTQYF.

The chain recombines TRBV4-1 with TRBJ1-6; tentative D call: TRBD1 (5 bases). CDR1 and CDR2 from the germline V gene are MGHRA and YSYEKL. The germline V and J ends were trimmed by 3 bases and 3 bases, with 21 bases remaining between them. The CDR3 spans 19 residues. The CDR3: CASSQDMISSGGYNSPLHF. DNA of the CDR3: TGCGCCAGCAGCCAGGACATGATTTCCAGCGGCGGCTATAATTCACCCCTCCACTTT.

The chain couples TRBV30 to TRBJ2-1; TRBD2 aligns across 8 bases. V shed 2 bases and J 7 bases; nucleotides not matched to a gene: 13. CDR3 length: 16 residues. Germline CDR1 reads GTSNPN; CDR2 reads SVGIG (reference sequence). The CDR3 sequence is CAWSLYGRGVLNEQFF. The CDR3 DNA follows: TGTGCCTGGAGTTTATATGGGCGGGGGGTCTTAAATGAGCAGTTCTTC.

This chain uses TRBV6-2 or TRBV6-3 with TRBJ2-1; the D gene could be TRBD1 or TRBD2 (6 bases each). This CDR3 spans 16 amino acids. Trimming shortened V by 6 bases and J by 2 bases, and 17 bases separated the two germline ends. Germline CDR1 and CDR2: MNHEY and SVGEGT. The CDR3 loop is CASSSLGGGPYNEQFF. CDR3 coding DNA: TGTGCCAGCAGCTCTTTGGGTGGGGGGCCCTACAATGAGCAGTTCTTC.

The chain couples TRBV11-2 to TRBJ1-1; the D is unclear. Trimming cost V 4 bases and J 9 bases, with 9 bases left between them. CDR3 length equals 11 residues. In germline, CDR1 is SGHAT, CDR2 FQNNGV. The CDR3 coding sequence is TGTGCCAGCAGCTCCTATGATAAAGCTTTCTTT. It encodes CASSSYDKAFF.

The V call is TRBV11-2, the J call TRBJ1-2, with D perhaps TRBD1 (5 bases). CDR3 length: 15 amino acids. V shed 5 bases and J shed 8 bases, with 21 bases lying between them. The germline V gene encodes CDR1 SGHAT and CDR2 FQNNGV. The CDR3 region is CASSQLGAWGGGYTF. The CDR3 DNA reads as TGTGCCAGCAGCCAACTCGGGGCCTGGGGAGGAGGCTACACCTTC.

The genes are TRBV5-4 and TRBJ2-3, with D hard to call. The CDR3 is made up of 14 amino acids. Germline lookup yields CDR1 SGHNT and CDR2 YYREEE (reference sequence). With 4 bases removed from V and 0 bases from J, the gap between germline ends came to 9 bases. This CDR3 reads CASSPTFSTDTQYF. In DNA, the CDR3 is TGTGCCAGCAGCCCTACGTTTAGCACAGATACGCAGTATTTT.

The V gene is TRBV11-3, the J gene TRBJ2-5; D not certain. Germline V gene data show CDR1 as SGHNT and CDR2 as YENEEA. The CDR3 totals 13 residues. V was cut by 3 bases and J by 3 bases, with 8 bases left in between. The CDR3 reads CASSLNQKETQYF. The CDR3 DNA reads as TGTGCCAGCAGCTTGAATCAGAAAGAGACCCAGTACTTC.

This chain links TRBV30 with TRBJ2-2; unclear D gene. CDR1 GTSNPN and CDR2 SVGIG come from the germline V gene (reference sequence). Trimming cost V 1 base and J 1 base, with 10 bases left between them. This CDR3 spans 15 amino acids. The CDR3: CAWSANSGNTGELFF. The DNA of the CDR3 is TGTGCCTGGAGTGCCAACAGTGGGAACACCGGGGAGCTGTTTTTT.

The chain carries TRBV5-6 and TRBJ1-4, with 8 bases aligning to TRBD1. Germline-derived CDR1 and CDR2 are SGHDT and YYEEEE. CDR3 length: 16 amino acids. With V trimmed by 4 bases and J by 5 bases, 10 bases remained unmatched. Here the CDR3 reads CASSKPTGGLNEKLFF. The CDR3 DNA reads as TGTGCCAGCAGCAAACCAACAGGGGGATTAAATGAAAAACTGTTTTTT.